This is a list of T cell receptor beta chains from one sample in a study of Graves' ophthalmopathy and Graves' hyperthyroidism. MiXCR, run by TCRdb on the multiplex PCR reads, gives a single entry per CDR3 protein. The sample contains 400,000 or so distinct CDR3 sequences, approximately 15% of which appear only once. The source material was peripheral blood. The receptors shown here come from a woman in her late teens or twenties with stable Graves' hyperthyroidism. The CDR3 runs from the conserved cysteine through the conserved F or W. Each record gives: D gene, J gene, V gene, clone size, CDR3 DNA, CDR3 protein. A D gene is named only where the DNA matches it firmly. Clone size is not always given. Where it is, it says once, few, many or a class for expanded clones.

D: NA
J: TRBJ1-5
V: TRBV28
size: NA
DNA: TGTGCCAGCAGTTTAGCGTCAGAAGGGGTCGGGCCCCAGCATTTT
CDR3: CASSLASEGVGPQHF

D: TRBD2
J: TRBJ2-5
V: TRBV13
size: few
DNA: TGTGCCAGCAGCCTAGCGGGGGAACAAGAGACCCAGTACTTC
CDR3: CASSLAGEQETQYF

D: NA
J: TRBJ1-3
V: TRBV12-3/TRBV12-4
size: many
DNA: TGTGCCAGCAAACTGGACTCTGGAAACACCATATATTTT
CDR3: CASKLDSGNTIYF

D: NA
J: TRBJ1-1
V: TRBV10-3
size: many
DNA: TGTGCCACCTCGGGCCGGGTGTACGCCGGGCACACTGAAGCTTTCTTT
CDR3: CATSGRVYAGHTEAFF

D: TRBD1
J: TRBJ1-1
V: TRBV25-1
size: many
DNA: TGTGCCAGCAGCACCTCGGACAGGGTGAATCCTGAAGCTTTCTTT
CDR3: CASSTSDRVNPEAFF

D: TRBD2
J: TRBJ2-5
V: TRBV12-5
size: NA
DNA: TGTGCTAGTGGTTTATTAGCGGGAGTCGGAGAGACCCAGTACTTC
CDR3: CASGLLAGVGETQYF

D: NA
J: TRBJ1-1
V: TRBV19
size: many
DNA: TGTGCCAGTAGTTATAGTCAGAGGGGCACTGAAGCTTTCTTT
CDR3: CASSYSQRGTEAFF

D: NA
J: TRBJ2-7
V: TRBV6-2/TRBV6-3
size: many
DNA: TGTGCCAGCAGTTACGCTCCGGTGCGCGGTCATCCAACCTACGAGCAGTACTTC
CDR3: CASSYAPVRGHPTYEQYF

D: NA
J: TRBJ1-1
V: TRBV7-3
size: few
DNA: TGTGCCAGCAGCTTAACGAGGGAGACAGACAACACTGAAGCTTTCTTT
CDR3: CASSLTRETDNTEAFF

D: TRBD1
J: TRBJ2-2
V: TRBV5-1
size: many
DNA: TGCGCCAGCAGCCACCTGGGACAGGGTGGAACCGGGGAGCTGTTTTTT
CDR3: CASSHLGQGGTGELFF

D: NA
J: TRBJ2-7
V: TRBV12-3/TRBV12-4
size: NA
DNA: TGTGCCAGCAGTTTAGCGGTGACCGCAGAGCAGTACTTC
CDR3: CASSLAVTAEQYF

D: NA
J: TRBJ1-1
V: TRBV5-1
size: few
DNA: TGTGCCAGCTCGAGTGGAATGAACACTGAAGCTTTCTTT
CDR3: CASSSGMNTEAFF

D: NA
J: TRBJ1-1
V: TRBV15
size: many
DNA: TGTGCCACCAGCAGAGCACGGGTACTGTGGTGGTCCACTGAAGCTTTCTTT
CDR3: CATSRARVLWWSTEAFF

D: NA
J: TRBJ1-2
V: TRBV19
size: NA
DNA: TGTGCCAGTAGACGGGACGGAACTTATGGCTGCACCTTC
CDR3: CASRRDGTYGCTF

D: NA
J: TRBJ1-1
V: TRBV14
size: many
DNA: TGTGCCAGCAGCCAACCGGGGTACACTGAAGCTTTCTTT
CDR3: CASSQPGYTEAFF

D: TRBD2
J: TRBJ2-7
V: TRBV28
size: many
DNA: TGTGCCTCCTGGGAGGGGTTCACCTACGAGCAGTACTTC
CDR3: CASWEGFTYEQYF

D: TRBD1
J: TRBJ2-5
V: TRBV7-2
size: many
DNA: TGTGCCAGCAGCAAGGACAGGGGGGTAGAGACCCAGTACTTC
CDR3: CASSKDRGVETQYF

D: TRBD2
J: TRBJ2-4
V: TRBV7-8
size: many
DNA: TGTGCCAGCAGCTTAGTCGGGGGGATGGACATTCAGTACTTC
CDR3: CASSLVGGMDIQYF

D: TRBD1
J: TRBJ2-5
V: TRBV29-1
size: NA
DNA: TGCAGCGTTGGTTCCGGGACAGTTGGGGGAGAGACCCAGTACTTC
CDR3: CSVGSGTVGGETQYF

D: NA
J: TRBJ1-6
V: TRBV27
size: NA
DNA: TGTGCCAGCAGGACCGGGGGGTATGTTTCACCCCTCCACTTT
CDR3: CASRTGGYVSPLHF

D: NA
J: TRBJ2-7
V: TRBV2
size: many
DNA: TGTGCCAGCAGTGATCGGAGAAACTCCTACGAGCAGTACTTC
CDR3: CASSDRRNSYEQYF

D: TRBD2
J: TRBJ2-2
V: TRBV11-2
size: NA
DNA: TGTGCCAGCAGCCCAGGGACTAGGGGGAACACCGGGGAGCTGTTTTTT
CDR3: CASSPGTRGNTGELFF

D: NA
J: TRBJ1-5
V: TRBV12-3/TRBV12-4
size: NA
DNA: TGTGCCAGCAGTTTAAAAGGGTGGCCTTATAGCAATCAGCCCCAGCATTTC
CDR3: CASSLKGWPYSNQPQHF

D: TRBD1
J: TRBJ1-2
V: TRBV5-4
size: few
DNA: TGTGCCAGCAGAAATCAGACAGGGGTTAACTATGGCTACACCTTC
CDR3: CASRNQTGVNYGYTF

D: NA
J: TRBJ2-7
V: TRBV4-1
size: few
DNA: TGCGCCAGCAGCCAACGAACCGGGACATTCTACGAGCAGTACTTC
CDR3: CASSQRTGTFYEQYF

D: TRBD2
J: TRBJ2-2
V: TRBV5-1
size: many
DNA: TGCGCCAGCGGACCGCGTCGCGGGGGGGACACCGGGGAGCTGTTTTTT
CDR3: CASGPRRGGDTGELFF

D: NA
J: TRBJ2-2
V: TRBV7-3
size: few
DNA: TGTGCCAGCAGCTTAATCGCTGTCGCGAACACCGGGGAGCTGTTTTTT
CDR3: CASSLIAVANTGELFF

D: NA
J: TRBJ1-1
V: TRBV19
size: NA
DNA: TGTGCCGGCGACAGGAAGAACACTGAAGCTTTCTTT
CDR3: CAGDRKNTEAFF

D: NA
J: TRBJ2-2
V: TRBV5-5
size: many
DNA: TGTGCCAGCAGCTTGGTTTTCAGCACCGGGGAGCTGTTTTTT
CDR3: CASSLVFSTGELFF

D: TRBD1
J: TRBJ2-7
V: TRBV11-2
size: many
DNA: TGTGCCAGCAGCTCCCTTTGGGCAGGGGGTCCTTCCTACGAGCAGTACTTC
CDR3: CASSSLWAGGPSYEQYF

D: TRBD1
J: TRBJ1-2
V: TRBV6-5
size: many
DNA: TGTGCCAGCAGTTACCCGGGACAGTTTTATGGCTACACCTTC
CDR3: CASSYPGQFYGYTF

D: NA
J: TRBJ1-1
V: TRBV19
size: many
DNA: TGTGCCAGCGAAAGTCGGGGGAACACTGAAGCTTTCTTT
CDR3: CASESRGNTEAFF

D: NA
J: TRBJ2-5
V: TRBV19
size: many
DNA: TGTGCCAGTAGTAAGGACTTTCAAGAGACCCAGTACTTC
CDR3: CASSKDFQETQYF

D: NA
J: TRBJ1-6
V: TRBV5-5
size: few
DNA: TGTGCCAGCAGCTTGGCCAATGGCCCGCTCCACTTT
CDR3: CASSLANGPLHF

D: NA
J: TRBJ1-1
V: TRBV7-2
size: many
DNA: TGTGCCAGCAGCTTAGACTCGCAAGCTTTCTTT
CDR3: CASSLDSQAFF

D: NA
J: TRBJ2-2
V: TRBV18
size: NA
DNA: TGTGCCAGCTCACCACCGGCCGGGGGCGGCGGCACCGGGGAGCTGTTTTTT
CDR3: CASSPPAGGGGTGELFF

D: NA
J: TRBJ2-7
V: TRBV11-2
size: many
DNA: TGTGCCAGCAGCAGGCTTCTTGACGAGCAGTACTTC
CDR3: CASSRLLDEQYF

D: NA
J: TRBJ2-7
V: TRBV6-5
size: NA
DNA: TGTGCCAGCAGTTACTCCTGGGGGTCCTACGAGCAGTACTTC
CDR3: CASSYSWGSYEQYF

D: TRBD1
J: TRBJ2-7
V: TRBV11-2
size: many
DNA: TGTGCCAGCAGCTTAGATCCGGGACAGGTATACGAGCAGTACTTC
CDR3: CASSLDPGQVYEQYF

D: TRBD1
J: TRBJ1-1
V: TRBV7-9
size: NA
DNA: TGTGCCAGCAAGGGTCGGGGACAGGGAGAGGCTTTCTTT
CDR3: CASKGRGQGEAFF

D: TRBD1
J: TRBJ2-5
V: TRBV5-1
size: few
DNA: TGCGCCAGCAGTACCGGGACAGGGGACTCCCAAGAGACCCAGTACTTC
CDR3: CASSTGTGDSQETQYF

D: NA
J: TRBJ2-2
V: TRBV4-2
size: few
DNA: TGTGCCAGCAGCCAAGCTCTTTTGAACACCGGGGAGCTGTTTTTT
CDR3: CASSQALLNTGELFF

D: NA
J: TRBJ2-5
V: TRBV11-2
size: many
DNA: TGTGCCAGCAGCTTCGAGGGAACCCAGTACTTC
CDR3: CASSFEGTQYF

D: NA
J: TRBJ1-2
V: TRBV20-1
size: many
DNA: TGCAGTGCTAAACCTAGGGGGATTGAGGCTGGCTACACCTTC
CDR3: CSAKPRGIEAGYTF

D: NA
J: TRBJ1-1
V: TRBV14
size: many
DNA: TGTGCCAGCAGCCAAGTTTACGGGGGATCTGAAGCTTTCTTT
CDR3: CASSQVYGGSEAFF